The clone carrying this TCR beta chain was picked up a small number of times. This sample was taken from a study of T-cell memory formation after mild COVID-19. This CDR3 spans 11 amino acids. The V end lost 3 bases, the J end lost 7 bases, and 6 bases lay between the germline ends. Using constant-segment primers, 5'RACE produced TCR alpha and TCR beta cDNA libraries carrying sample barcodes and UMIs. In TCRdb, the 5' RACE reads were re-called with MiXCR into one record per CDR3 protein. This sample carries about 250,000 distinct CDR3 sequences, about a sixth of them seen once, and the ten largest clones take more than 20%.

Sequenced: PBMCs or a T cell subset sorted from them (not recorded which). The chain is built from TRBV12-3 or TRBV12-4 and TRBJ1-2; no firm D call. The source of this sequence is a man between 18 and 35 years old who had mild COVID-19 (a few samples of this study predate the infection). Cell type and time point are not known. The CDR3 DNA reads TGTGCCAGCAGTTTCGGGCTTGGCTACACCTTC. It is translated as CASSFGLGYTF.